A selection of T cell receptor beta chains follows, all from one sample in a study of blood T cell repertoires in COVID-19. This table comes from immunoSEQ multiplex PCR, and its TCRdb copy is limited to in-frame clones, with some not included. The data contain roughly 120,000 clones, approximately 85% of them seen just once; the ten biggest clones take up around 3%. The source material was peripheral blood. Receptors originate from a woman of 80 years or more with COVID-19, enrolled during active disease. CDR3s include the opening cysteine and the closing phenylalanine or tryptophan. The D gene is left open where the match is weak. Clone size is given for some rows only: seen once, a few or many times, or a class if the clone is expanded.

clone_size,j_call,d_call,v_call,cdr3_nt,cdr3_aa
-,TRBJ1-1,-,TRBV9,TGTGCCAGCAGCCTTTCCGGGACTCCAACGGTGAACACTGAAGCTTTCTTT,CASSLSGTPTVNTEAFF
-,TRBJ1-1,-,TRBV27,TGTGCCAGCAGTTTACGGGGCCCGGGGGAGGGGGTGAACACTGAAGCTTTCTTT,CASSLRGPGEGVNTEAFF
-,TRBJ2-7,-,TRBV10-3,TGTGCCATCAGTGAGCCGGGACTGGTGGACTACGAGCAGTACTTC,CAISEPGLVDYEQYF
once,TRBJ1-1,-,TRBV5-6,TGTGCCAGCAGCTTTGGCAGGAACACTGAAGCTTTCTTT,CASSFGRNTEAFF
-,TRBJ2-7,TRBD1,TRBV28,TGTGCCAGCAGTGCCCCGCCCGGGACAGCTTACGAGCAGTACTTC,CASSAPPGTAYEQYF
-,TRBJ2-3,-,TRBV4-1,TGCGCCAGCAGCCAAGGGCGAGGGCGGCCAGATACGCAGTATTTT,CASSQGRGRPDTQYF
-,TRBJ1-2,-,TRBV2,TGTGCCCTAGCGGGGGATTTAAATGGCTACACCTTC,CALAGDLNGYTF
-,TRBJ1-6,-,TRBV7-9,TGTGCCAGCAGCTCTAACAGGGAAGGTTCACCCCTCCACTTT,CASSSNREGSPLHF
-,TRBJ2-2,TRBD1,TRBV5-1,TGCGCCAGCAGCTTAATGGGACAGACCGCGAACACCGGGGAGCTGTTTTTT,CASSLMGQTANTGELFF
once,TRBJ2-4,-,TRBV4-2,TGTGCCAGCAGCCAAAGACCGACAGTTCGAGAAAACATTCAGTACTTC,CASSQRPTVRENIQYF
-,TRBJ2-5,TRBD2,TRBV10-1,TGCGCCAGCAGTTTCCTGGGGGGGAGGAGCCAAGAGACCCAGTACTTC,CASSFLGGRSQETQYF
-,TRBJ2-3,-,TRBV12-3/TRBV12-4,TGTGCCAGCAGTTTTGAGGGTTCAGATACGCAGTATTTT,CASSFEGSDTQYF
-,TRBJ1-4,-,TRBV2,TGTGCCAGCAGTACAGGGCTGAAAGAAAAACTGTTTTTT,CASSTGLKEKLFF
-,TRBJ2-1,TRBD2,TRBV9,TGTGCCAGCAGCGTTAGCGGGCCCTACAATGAGCAGTTCTTC,CASSVSGPYNEQFF
-,TRBJ2-5,-,TRBV14,TGTGCCAGCAGCCAAGCCTTGGGGAAGGGGTTCCAAGAGACCCAGTACTTC,CASSQALGKGFQETQYF
-,TRBJ1-1,-,TRBV6-6,TGTGCCAGCAGTTACCCGACAGTGACTGAAGCTTTCTTT,CASSYPTVTEAFF
-,TRBJ2-1,TRBD2,TRBV15,TGTGCCACCAGCAGACTAACTAGCGGGAGGGTTTCGCGGAATGAGCAGTTCTTC,CATSRLTSGRVSRNEQFF
-,TRBJ1-3,TRBD1,TRBV7-3,TGTGCCAGCAGCCTCGGGACAGGGTCTGGAAACACCATATATTTT,CASSLGTGSGNTIYF
-,TRBJ2-1,-,TRBV7-9,TGTGCCAGCAGCTCTGGGGGGGCCTCCTACAATGAGCAGTTCTTC,CASSSGGASYNEQFF
-,TRBJ1-6,TRBD1,TRBV6-5,TGTGCCAGCAGCTCCCCAGGGGGTGGTTCACCCCTCCACTTT,CASSSPGGGSPLHF
-,TRBJ2-1,TRBD1,TRBV3-1/TRBV3-2,TGTGCCAGCAGCCCGACAGGGGCCACCTACAATGAGCAGTTCTTC,CASSPTGATYNEQFF
-,TRBJ1-2,-,TRBV6-1,TGTGCCAGCAGTGAAGTCCCCCGGAGTTCCTATGGCTACACCTTC,CASSEVPRSSYGYTF
-,TRBJ2-5,-,TRBV4-1,TGCGCCAGCAGCCAAGGACTTTCGACTAATCAAGAGACCCAGTACTTC,CASSQGLSTNQETQYF
-,TRBJ1-2,TRBD1,TRBV6-4,TGTGCCAGCAGCCTAATCCCGGGACAGGGGGCAGATGGCTACACCTTC,CASSLIPGQGADGYTF
-,TRBJ2-7,TRBD1,TRBV11-2,TGTGCCAGCAGCTTAGGGGACAGACCCTCGGGGGAGCAGTACTTC,CASSLGDRPSGEQYF
-,TRBJ2-1,TRBD2,TRBV19,TGTGCCAGTAGCGAACTGAGCGGGAGGGCCGAAAACCCCTACAATGAGCAGTTCTTC,CASSELSGRAENPYNEQFF
-,TRBJ2-7,-,TRBV6-5,TGTGCCAGCAGTTACAACGGTTATTCCTACGAGCAGTACTTC,CASSYNGYSYEQYF
-,TRBJ2-5,TRBD1,TRBV7-2,TGTGCCAGCAGCCGGGACAGGGGGCAGGAGACCCAGTACTTC,CASSRDRGQETQYF
-,TRBJ2-7,-,TRBV28,TGTGCCAGCAGCCTTATGGGACCGGGACTTCAGAACTTC,CASSLMGPGLQNF